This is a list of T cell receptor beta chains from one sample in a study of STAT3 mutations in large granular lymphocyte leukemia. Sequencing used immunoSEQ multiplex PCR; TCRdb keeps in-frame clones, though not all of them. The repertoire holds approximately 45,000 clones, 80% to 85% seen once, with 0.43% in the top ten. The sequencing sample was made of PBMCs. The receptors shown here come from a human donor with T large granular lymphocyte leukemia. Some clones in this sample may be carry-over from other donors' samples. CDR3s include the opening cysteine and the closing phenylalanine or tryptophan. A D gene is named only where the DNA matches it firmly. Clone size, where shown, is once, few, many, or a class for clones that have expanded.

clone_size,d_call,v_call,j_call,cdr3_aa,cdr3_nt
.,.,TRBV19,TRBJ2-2,CASTDLRRVSGELFF,TGTGCCAGTACGGACCTTAGACGTGTATCCGGGGAGCTGTTTTTT
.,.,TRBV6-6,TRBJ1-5,CASSPRTYSNQPQHF,TGTGCCAGCAGCCCCAGAACTTATAGCAATCAGCCCCAGCATTTT
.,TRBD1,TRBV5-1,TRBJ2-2,CASSPRTGESTGELFF,TGCGCCAGCAGCCCGAGGACAGGGGAGTCCACCGGGGAGCTGTTTTTT
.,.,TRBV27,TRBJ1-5,CASSPGPAPDQPQHF,TGTGCCAGCAGTCCCGGACCCGCTCCAGATCAGCCCCAGCATTTT
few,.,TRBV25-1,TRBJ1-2,CASSEELTTSGYTF,TGTGCCAGCAGTGAAGAGCTCACAACCTCAGGCTACACCTTC
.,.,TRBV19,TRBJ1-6,CASSIQKTGGNSPLHF,TGTGCCAGTAGTATACAAAAAACAGGAGGAAATTCACCCCTCCACTTT
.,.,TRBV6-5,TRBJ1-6,CASSSGRNSPLHF,TGTGCCAGCAGTTCGGGGAGGAATTCACCCCTCCACTTT
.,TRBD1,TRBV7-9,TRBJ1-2,CASSGTGAHGYTF,TGTGCCAGCAGCGGAACAGGGGCGCATGGCTACACCTTC
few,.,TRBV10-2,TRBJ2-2,CASKPSSVGELFF,TGCGCCAGCAAACCCAGTTCAGTCGGGGAGCTGTTTTTT
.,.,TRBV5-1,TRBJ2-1,CASSFTSSSYNEQFF,TGCGCCAGCAGCTTTACCTCAAGCTCCTACAATGAGCAGTTCTTC
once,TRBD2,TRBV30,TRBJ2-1,CAWSTGGLGEQFF,TGTGCCTGGAGTACGGGGGGTCTGGGGGAGCAGTTCTTC
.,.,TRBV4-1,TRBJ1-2,CASSQEGAAYGYTF,TGCGCCAGCAGCCAAGAAGGAGCAGCCTATGGCTACACCTTC
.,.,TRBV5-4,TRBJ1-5,CASSLDGAGNQPQHF,TGTGCCAGCAGCTTGGATGGTGCCGGGAACCAGCCCCAGCATTTT
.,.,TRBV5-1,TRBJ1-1,CASSPLGTSWLGTEAFF,TGCGCCAGCAGCCCGCTCGGCACCTCATGGTTGGGCACTGAAGCTTTCTTT
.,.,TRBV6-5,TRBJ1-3,CASSRVGSGNTIYF,TGTGCCAGCAGTAGGGTTGGGAGCGGAAACACCATATATTTT
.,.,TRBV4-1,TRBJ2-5,CASSQGVEAQYF,TGCGCCAGCAGCCAAGGAGTGGAGGCCCAGTACTTC
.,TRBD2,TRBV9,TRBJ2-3,CASSTKAGGSTDTQYF,TGTGCCAGCAGCACGAAGGCGGGGGGGAGCACAGATACGCAGTATTTT
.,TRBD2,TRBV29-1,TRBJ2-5,CSVPTSGGETQYF,TGCAGCGTACCAACTAGCGGGGGAGAGACCCAGTACTTC
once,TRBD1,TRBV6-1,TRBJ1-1,CASSDDRGDTEAFF,TGTGCCAGCAGTGACGACAGGGGCGACACTGAAGCTTTCTTT
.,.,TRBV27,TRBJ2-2,CASRPRGTNTGELFF,TGTGCCAGCAGACCGCGGGGAACGAACACCGGGGAGCTGTTTTTT